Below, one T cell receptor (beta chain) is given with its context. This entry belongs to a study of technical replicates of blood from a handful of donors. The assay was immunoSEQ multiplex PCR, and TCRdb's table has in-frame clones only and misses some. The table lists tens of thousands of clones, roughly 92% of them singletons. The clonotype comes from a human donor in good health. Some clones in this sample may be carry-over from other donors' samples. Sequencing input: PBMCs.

The CDR3 loop is CAWTTNRGELFF. As DNA, the CDR3 is TGTGCCTGGACTACCAATCGGGGGGAGCTGTTTTTT. The V gene is TRBV30, the J gene TRBJ2-2; D is unclear. Trimming took off 4 bases at V and 8 bases at J, with 11 bases between the two ends. The V gene's germline CDR1 is GTSNPN and CDR2 SVGIG (reference sequence). CDR3 length: 12 residues.